Listed here are 30 T cell receptor beta chains from one sample, sequenced in a study of cytomegalovirus exposure and HLA in healthy donors (dated by TCRdb to between 2016 and 2019). Libraries came from the immunoSEQ multiplex PCR assay. For the multiplex PCR, a mixture combining 60 forward primers for TCR Vbeta segments and 13 reverse primers for TCR Jbeta segments was used. TCRdb mirrors the immuneACCESS table, restricted to in-frame sequences. Some clones are absent from its copies; in checked studies, under half trace to an unresolved V gene, and the reason for the others is unknown. This sample is represented by approximately 110,000 clones; roughly 82% of them were singletons. In total, the top ten clones hold roughly 3.5% of the sample. The material sequenced was PBMCs. Receptors were obtained from a human donor in good health.

In this sample, this clone turned up a few times. The chain is built from TRBV28 and TRBJ2-7, with 12 bases aligning to TRBD1. This CDR3 has 16 residues. Germline CDR1 is MDHEN and CDR2 is SYDVKM. Losses at the gene ends were 6 bases for V and 3 bases for J; bases not matched to a gene: 9. The CDR3 region is CASRLGQGAINYEQYF. CDR3 DNA sequence: TGTGCCAGCAGATTGGGACAGGGGGCGATCAACTACGAGCAGTACTTC.

The chain carries TRBV5-1 and TRBJ2-5; no clear D gene. V lost 2 bases, J lost 4 bases, and 3 bases lay in between. The CDR3 has 11 residues. Germline CDR1 and CDR2: SGHRS and YFSETQ. CDR3 coding DNA: TGCGCCAGCAGCTTCGGAGAGACCCAGTACTTC. As protein: CASSFGETQYF. The full variable domain, rest sourced from reference TRBV5-1 and TRBJ2-5, is KAGVTQTPRYLIKTRGQQVTLSCSPISGHRSVSWYQQTPGQGLQFLFEYFSETQRNKGNFPGRFSGRQFSNSRSEMNVSTLELGDSALYLCASSFGETQYFGPGTRLLVL.

This sequence joins TRBV6-1 and TRBJ1-3; 8 bases fit TRBD1. J gave up 0 bases and V 11 bases, and 9 bases lay outside the gene matches. There are 15 residues in the CDR3. From germline, CDR1 is MNHNS and CDR2 SASEGT. The chain's CDR3 is CAARTGIFSGNTIYF. As DNA, the CDR3 is TGTGCCGCCAGGACAGGGATCTTCTCTGGAAACACCATATATTTT.

The rearrangement links TRBV5-4 to TRBJ2-1, with 7 bases that match TRBD2. V lost 0 bases, J lost 0 bases, and 3 bases stayed unmatched. Germline CDR1 SGHNT, CDR2 YYREEE (reference sequence). The CDR3 extends over 16 amino acids. CDR3 sequence reads: CASSLGGGSSYNEQFF. CDR3 DNA sequence: TGTGCCAGCAGCTTGGGGGGCGGGAGCTCCTACAATGAGCAGTTCTTC.

V is TRBV5-4 and J is TRBJ2-7; 9 nucleotides align to TRBD1. The germline CDR1 and CDR2 sequences are SGHNT and YYREEE (reference sequence). Losses at the gene ends were 3 bases for V and 2 bases for J; bases not matched to a gene: 15. CDR3 length: 18 amino acids. The CDR3 spells CASSSWDRDGAATYEQYF. As DNA, the CDR3 is TGTGCCAGCAGCTCCTGGGACAGGGACGGTGCGGCTACCTACGAGCAGTACTTC.

The V call is TRBV19, the J call TRBJ1-2, with 9 positions matching TRBD1. This CDR3 has 15 amino acids. Germline V gives CDR1 LNHDA, CDR2 SQIVND (reference sequence). The V and J ends lost 4 bases and 5 bases, in that order; junction bases with no gene match: 8. The CDR3 sequence is CASSTRDRVLYGYTF. CDR3 bases: TGTGCCAGTAGTACCCGGGACAGGGTCTTATATGGCTACACCTTC. Combining the CDR3 with reference TRBV19 and TRBJ1-2 gives the whole variable domain DGGITQSPKYLFRKEGQNVTLSCEQNLNHDAMYWYRQDPGQGLRLIYYSQIVNDFQKGDIAEGYSVSREKKESFPLTVTSAQKNPTAFYLCASSTRDRVLYGYTFGSGTRLTVV.

The chain joins TRBV19 to TRBJ2-7; TRBD2 agrees at 12 bases. The germline V gene encodes CDR1 LNHDA and CDR2 SQIVND (reference sequence). The CDR3 length is 13 residues. Trimming cost V 3 bases and J 7 bases; bases outside gene matches: 1. This chain's CDR3 is CASSIGLAGEQYF. The CDR3 DNA reads TGTGCCAGTAGTATCGGACTAGCGGGGGAGCAGTACTTC.

The chain recombines TRBV2 with TRBJ1-2; TRBD1 matches at 7 bases. This CDR3 has 13 residues. Germline V gene sequence: CDR1 SNHLY, CDR2 FYNNEI. The J segment lost 6 bases and the V segment lost 7 bases, leaving 8 bases of the junction unmatched. CDR3 region: CASTDRAVHGYTF. The CDR3 region has the DNA TGTGCCAGCACCGACAGGGCGGTCCATGGCTACACCTTC.

The chain links TRBV23-1 to TRBJ2-7; D not resolved. TRBV23-1 is an ORF, and what it does is uncertain. The CDR3 spans 12 residues. Trimming cost V 4 bases and J 2 bases, with 6 bases left between them. For the CDR3, the DNA is TGCGCCAGCAGTCGGGCCACCTACGAGCAGTACTTC. This translates into CASSRATYEQYF.

The rearrangement links TRBV6-1 to TRBJ2-7, with D possibly matching TRBD2 (6 bases). V shed 8 bases and J shed 7 bases, with 24 bases lying between them. CDR3 length: 15 residues. CDR1 and CDR2 (germline): MNHNS, SASEGT. CDR3 residues: CASRAGRAGLGEQYF. CDR3 sequence (DNA): TGTGCCAGCCGGGCGGGAAGGGCCGGCTTGGGGGAGCAGTACTTC.

V usage is TRBV18 and J usage is TRBJ1-1; D is uncertain. V gave up 7 bases and J gave up 0 bases, with 9 bases separating them. CDR3 length equals 13 residues. Germline values: CDR1 KGHSH, CDR2 LQKENI. The CDR3 here is CASFDGVNTEAFF. The CDR3 DNA reads as TGTGCCAGCTTCGACGGAGTGAACACTGAAGCTTTCTTT.

V usage is TRBV7-2 and J usage is TRBJ1-2, with a tentative D call TRBD1 (6 bases). Germline V lookup: CDR1 SGHTA, CDR2 FQGNSA. This CDR3 is 15 amino acids long. With 4 bases removed from V and 3 bases from J, the gap between germline ends came to 15 bases. CDR3 nucleotide sequence: TGTGCCAGCAGCTCGGCCTCAGGGGACGACTATGGCTACACCTTC. Protein: CASSSASGDDYGYTF.

The genes are TRBV27 and TRBJ2-5; TRBD1 matches 12 bases. The CDR3 runs to 14 residues. V gave up 8 bases and J gave up 1 base; unmatched junction bases: 2. Germline assignment: CDR1 MNHEY and CDR2 SMNVEV (reference sequence). CDR3 residues: CASGTGGGQETQYF. Written as DNA, the CDR3 is TGTGCCAGCGGGACAGGGGGCGGCCAAGAGACCCAGTACTTC.

The chain joins TRBV29-1 to TRBJ2-5; 7 nucleotides line up with TRBD1. CDR1 and CDR2 from the germline V gene are SQVTM and ANQGSEA. The J segment lost 1 base and the V segment lost 3 bases, leaving 5 bases of the junction unmatched. The CDR3 runs 14 residues. The CDR3 is CSVDLRQGQETQYF. DNA for the CDR3: TGCAGCGTTGACTTGAGACAGGGCCAAGAGACCCAGTACTTC.

This chain's CDR3 is CASSSSGTGGSYEQYF. The CDR3 DNA reads TGTGCCAGCAGTTCGAGCGGGACAGGGGGTTCCTACGAGCAGTACTTC. The chain has TRBV28 and TRBJ2-7, with 11 bases lining up with TRBD1. The CDR3 has 16 residues. The germline gives CDR1 MDHEN, CDR2 SYDVKM. The V and J ends lost 4 bases and 1 base, in that order; junction bases with no gene match: 6.

V gene TRBV19 combines with J gene TRBJ2-1, with 10 bases lining up with TRBD2. The CDR3 is 15 residues long. Unmatched junction bases numbered 3, after V lost 1 base and J lost 6 bases. CDR1 LNHDA and CDR2 SQIVND come from the germline V gene (reference sequence). Written as DNA, the CDR3 is TGTGCCAGTAGTATAGTTGGGACTAGCGTCAATGAGCAGTTCTTC. As protein: CASSIVGTSVNEQFF.

The chain joins TRBV5-5 to TRBJ2-6, with 7 bases lining up with TRBD2. V was clipped by 5 bases and J by 2 bases; unmatched bases: 7. CDR1 and CDR2 (germline): SGHKS, YYEKEE (reference sequence). The CDR3 has 16 amino acids. CDR3 bases: TGTGCCAGCAGTTCGGGACTACTCGCTGGGGCCAACGTCCTGACTTTC. This sequence encodes CASSSGLLAGANVLTF.

The chain carries TRBV7-2 and TRBJ2-3; D not certain. Germline CDR1 reads SGHTA; CDR2 reads FQGNSA. Trimming cost V 2 bases and J 2 bases, with 8 bases left between them. This CDR3 is 14 amino acids long. Written as DNA, the CDR3 is TGTGCCAGCAGCTTAACGCGGTCCACAGATACGCAGTATTTT. This gives the protein CASSLTRSTDTQYF.

The V call is TRBV7-6, the J call TRBJ2-1, with 8 bases that match TRBD1. V trimming: 0 bases; J trimming: 7 bases; junction bases outside the gene matches: 5. The CDR3 has 15 residues. The germline CDR1 and CDR2 sequences are SGHVS and FNYEAQ. The CDR3 protein is CASSLAWTGMNEQFF. CDR3 bases: TGTGCCAGCAGCTTAGCGTGGACAGGGATGAATGAGCAGTTCTTC.

This clone has more than one count but fewer than ten. This chain uses TRBV30 with TRBJ1-1, with D possibly matching TRBD1 (6 bases). The V and J ends lost 0 bases and 5 bases respectively, with 13 bases between them. Germline CDR1 is GTSNPN and CDR2 is SVGIG (reference sequence). The CDR3 runs 14 residues. This chain's CDR3 is CAWSVRATGTEAFF. Written as DNA, the CDR3 is TGTGCCTGGAGTGTCCGTGCGACAGGAACTGAAGCTTTCTTT.

J is TRBJ1-1 and V is TRBV6-1, with 8 bases matching TRBD1. The ends lost 5 bases at V and 0 bases at J; junction bases unmatched: 2. The germline V gene encodes CDR1 MNHNS and CDR2 SASEGT. The CDR3 sequence is 14 residues long. CDR3 sequence reads: CASSRQGMNTEAFF. The CDR3 DNA is TGTGCCAGCAGTCGACAGGGGATGAACACTGAAGCTTTCTTT.

This clone has a single count. This chain links TRBV5-4 with TRBJ1-1; tentative D call: TRBD1 (6 bases). Between the trimmed V and J ends, which lost 2 bases and 4 bases, there was a span of 12 bases. There are 14 residues in the CDR3. Germline CDR1 and CDR2: SGHNT and YYREEE (reference sequence). In DNA form, the CDR3 reads TGTGCCAGCAGCTTAGGGGGAGGGGGCACTGAAGCTTTCTTT. Translating gives CASSLGGGGTEAFF.

CDR3 in DNA: TGTGCCAGCAGCCGCCCCAGGGCAGATACGCAGTATTTT. Residues: CASSRPRADTQYF. The chain combines TRBV5-6 with TRBJ2-3, with TRBD1 as a possible D gene (5 bases). The CDR3 runs 13 residues. CDR1 and CDR2 from the germline V gene are SGHDT and YYEEEE. V was shortened by 4 bases and J by 4 bases, with 10 bases between the two germline ends.

This CDR3 is CASSYGTSGRGDEQFF. CDR3 nucleotide sequence: TGTGCCAGCAGTTACGGGACTAGCGGGAGAGGTGATGAGCAGTTCTTC. The rearrangement links TRBV6-5 to TRBJ2-1; 14 bases agree with TRBD2. The CDR3 totals 16 residues. Germline CDR1 is MNHEY and CDR2 is SVGAGI. V trimming: 2 bases; J trimming: 8 bases; junction bases outside the gene matches: 5.

This rearrangement joins TRBV6-4 to TRBJ2-2; 12 nucleotides align to TRBD2. Looked up from germline, CDR1 is MRHNA and CDR2 is SNTAGT. This CDR3 contains 15 residues. The J segment lost 4 bases and the V segment lost 6 bases, leaving 3 bases of the junction unmatched. The CDR3 reads CASSPTSGGTGELFF. The DNA of the CDR3 is TGTGCCAGCAGCCCGACTAGCGGGGGCACCGGGGAGCTGTTTTTT.

The J gene is TRBJ1-2, the V gene TRBV5-4; D not resolved. The V end lost 3 bases, the J end lost 5 bases, and 5 bases lay between the germline ends. Germline-derived CDR1 and CDR2 are SGHNT and YYREEE (reference sequence). This CDR3 spans 11 amino acids. CDR3 loop: CASSSGYGYTF. The CDR3 bases are TGTGCCAGCAGCTCGGGGTATGGCTACACCTTC.

The rearrangement joins TRBV5-1 to TRBJ1-4; no definite D call. The CDR3 length is 13 residues. The V end lost 4 bases, the J end lost 7 bases, and 11 bases lay between the germline ends. Germline V lookup: CDR1 SGHRS, CDR2 YFSETQ. The CDR3 reads CASSLDTGEKLFF. The CDR3 DNA reads as TGCGCCAGCAGCCTGGATACGGGTGAAAAACTGTTTTTT.

This rearrangement joins TRBV9 to TRBJ2-1; 7 bases map to TRBD2. Looked up from germline, CDR1 is SGDLS and CDR2 is YYNGEE. The CDR3 contains 12 residues. Trimming at V came to 4 bases and at J to 8 bases, leaving 3 bases not matched to a gene. CDR3 in amino acids: CASSPGGDEQFF. The CDR3 DNA sequence: TGTGCCAGCAGCCCGGGAGGTGATGAGCAGTTCTTC.

The genes are TRBV18 and TRBJ1-1; 10 nucleotides agree with TRBD1. V lost 4 bases, J lost 0 bases, and 8 bases stayed unmatched. This CDR3 has 17 residues. Germline assignment: CDR1 KGHSH and CDR2 LQKENI. CDR3 sequence reads: CASSHGTGAPMNTEAFF. The CDR3 DNA sequence: TGTGCCAGCTCACACGGGACAGGGGCCCCGATGAACACTGAAGCTTTCTTT. Looking up the rest from reference TRBV18 and TRBJ1-1 gives the full variable domain: NAGVMQNPRHLVRRRGQEARLRCSPMKGHSHVYWYRQLPEEGLKFMVYLQKENIIDESGMPKERFSAEFPKEGPSILRIQQVVRGDSAAYFCASSHGTGAPMNTEAFFGQGTRLTVV.

This chain links TRBV11-3 with TRBJ2-1, with TRBD2 identical over 8 bases. Germline-derived CDR1 and CDR2 are SGHNT and YENEEA. J lost 5 bases, V lost 2 bases, and 2 bases had no gene match. The length of the CDR3 is 14 residues. This CDR3 is CASSLSGGNNEQFF. CDR3 nucleotide sequence: TGTGCCAGCAGCTTAAGCGGGGGAAACAATGAGCAGTTCTTC.